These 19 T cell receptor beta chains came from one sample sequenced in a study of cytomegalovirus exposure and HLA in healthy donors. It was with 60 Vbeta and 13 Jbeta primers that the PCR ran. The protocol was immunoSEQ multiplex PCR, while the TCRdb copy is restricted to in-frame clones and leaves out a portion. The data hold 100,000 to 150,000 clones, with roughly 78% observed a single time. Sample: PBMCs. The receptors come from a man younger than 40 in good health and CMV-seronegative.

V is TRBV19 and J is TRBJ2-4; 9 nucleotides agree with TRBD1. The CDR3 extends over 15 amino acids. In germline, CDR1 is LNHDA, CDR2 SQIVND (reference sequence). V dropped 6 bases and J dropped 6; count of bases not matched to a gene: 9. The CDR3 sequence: CASRGDRDWRNIQYF. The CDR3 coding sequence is TGTGCCAGTAGGGGGGACAGGGACTGGAGAAACATTCAGTACTTC.

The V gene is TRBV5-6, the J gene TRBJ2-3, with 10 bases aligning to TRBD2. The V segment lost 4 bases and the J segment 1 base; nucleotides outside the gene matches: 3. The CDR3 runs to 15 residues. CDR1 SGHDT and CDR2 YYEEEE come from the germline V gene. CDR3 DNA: TGTGCCAGCAGCCCCCTAGCGGGGGGCACAGATACGCAGTATTTT. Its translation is CASSPLAGGTDTQYF.

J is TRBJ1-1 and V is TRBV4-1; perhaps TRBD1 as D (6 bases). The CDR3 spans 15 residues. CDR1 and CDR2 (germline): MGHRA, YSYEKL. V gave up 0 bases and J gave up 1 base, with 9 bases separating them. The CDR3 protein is CASSQETGRNTEAFF. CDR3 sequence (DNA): TGCGCCAGCAGCCAAGAGACAGGAAGGAACACTGAAGCTTTCTTT.

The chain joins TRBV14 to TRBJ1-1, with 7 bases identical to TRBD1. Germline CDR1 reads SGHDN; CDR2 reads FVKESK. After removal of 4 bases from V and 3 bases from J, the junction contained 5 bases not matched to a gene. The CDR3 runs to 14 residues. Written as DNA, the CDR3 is TGTGCCAGCAGCCTCGGACAGGATTACACTGAAGCTTTCTTT. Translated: CASSLGQDYTEAFF.

The DNA for the CDR3 is TGCGCCAGCAGCGGATACAGGGGAACCTACGAGCAGTACTTC. Amino acid sequence: CASSGYRGTYEQYF. The chain is built from TRBV10-2 and TRBJ2-7; TRBD1 aligns across 7 bases. The length of the CDR3 is 14 residues. Germline V gene lookup returns CDR1 WSHSY and CDR2 SAAADI. With 6 bases clipped from V and 2 bases from J, the junction kept 7 bases outside the gene matches.

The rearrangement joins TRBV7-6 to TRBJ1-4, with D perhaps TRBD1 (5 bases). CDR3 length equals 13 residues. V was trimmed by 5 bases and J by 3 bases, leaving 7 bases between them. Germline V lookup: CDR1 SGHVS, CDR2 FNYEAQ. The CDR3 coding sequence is TGTGCCAGCAGCCCACAGGCTAATGAAAAACTGTTTTTT. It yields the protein CASSPQANEKLFF. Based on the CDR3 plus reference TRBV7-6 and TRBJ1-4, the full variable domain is GAGVSQSPRYKVTKRGQDVALRCDPISGHVSLYWYRQALGQGPEFLTYFNYEAQQDKSGLPNDRFSAERPEGSISTLTIQRTEQRDSAMYRCASSPQANEKLFFGSGTQLSVL.

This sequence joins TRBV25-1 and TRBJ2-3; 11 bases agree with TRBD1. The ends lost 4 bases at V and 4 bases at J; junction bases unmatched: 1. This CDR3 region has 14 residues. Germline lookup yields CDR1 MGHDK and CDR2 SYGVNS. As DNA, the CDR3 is TGTGCCAGCAGTGGGGGACAGGGGGCAGATACGCAGTATTTT. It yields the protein CASSGGQGADTQYF.

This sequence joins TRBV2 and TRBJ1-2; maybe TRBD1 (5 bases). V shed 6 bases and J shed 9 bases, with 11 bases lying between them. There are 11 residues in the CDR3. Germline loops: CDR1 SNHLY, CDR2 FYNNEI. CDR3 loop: CASSRQGSYTF. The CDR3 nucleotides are TGTGCCAGCAGCCGGCAGGGTAGCTACACCTTC.

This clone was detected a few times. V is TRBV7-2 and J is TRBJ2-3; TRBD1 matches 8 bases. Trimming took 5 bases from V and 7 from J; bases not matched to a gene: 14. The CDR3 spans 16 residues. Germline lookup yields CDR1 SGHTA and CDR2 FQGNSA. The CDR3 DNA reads TGTGCCAGCAGCGCGTGGGACAGGCCCTCCTCAAATACGCAGTATTTT. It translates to CASSAWDRPSSNTQYF.

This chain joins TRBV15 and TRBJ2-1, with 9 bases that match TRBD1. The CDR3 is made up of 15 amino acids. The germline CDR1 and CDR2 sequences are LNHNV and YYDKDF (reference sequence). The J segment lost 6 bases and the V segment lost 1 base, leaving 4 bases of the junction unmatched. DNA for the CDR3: TGTGCCACCAGCAGAGGAACGACAGGGGGCAATGAGCAGTTCTTC. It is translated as CATSRGTTGGNEQFF. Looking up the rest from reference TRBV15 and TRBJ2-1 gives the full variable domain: DAMVIQNPRYQVTQFGKPVTLSCSQTLNHNVMYWYQQKSSQAPKLLFHYYDKDFNNEADTPDNFQSRRPNTSFCFLDIRSPGLGDTAMYLCATSRGTTGGNEQFFGPGTRLTVL.

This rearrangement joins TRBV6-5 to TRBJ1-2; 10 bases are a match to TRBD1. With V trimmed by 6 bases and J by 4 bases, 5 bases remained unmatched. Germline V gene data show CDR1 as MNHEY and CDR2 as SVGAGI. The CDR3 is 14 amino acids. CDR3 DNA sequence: TGTGCCAGCAGGGACGGGACAGGGGTCTATGGCTACACCTTC. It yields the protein CASRDGTGVYGYTF.

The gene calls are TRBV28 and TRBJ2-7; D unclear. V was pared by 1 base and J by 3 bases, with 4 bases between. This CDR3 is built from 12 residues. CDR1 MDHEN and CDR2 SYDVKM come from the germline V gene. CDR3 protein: CASSLSSYEQYF. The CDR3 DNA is TGTGCCAGCAGTTTATCCAGCTACGAGCAGTACTTC.

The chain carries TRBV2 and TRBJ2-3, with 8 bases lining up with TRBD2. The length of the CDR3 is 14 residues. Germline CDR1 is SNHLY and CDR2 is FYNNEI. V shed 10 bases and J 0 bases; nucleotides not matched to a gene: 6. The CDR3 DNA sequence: TGTGCCATCGTAGCGGGACCAAGCACAGATACGCAGTATTTT. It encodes CAIVAGPSTDTQYF.

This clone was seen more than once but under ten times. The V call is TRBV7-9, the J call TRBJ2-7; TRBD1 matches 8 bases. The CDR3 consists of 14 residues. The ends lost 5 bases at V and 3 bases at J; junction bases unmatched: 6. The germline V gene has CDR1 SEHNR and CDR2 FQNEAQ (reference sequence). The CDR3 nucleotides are TGTGCCAGCAGCGCCGCGGACAGGGTCTACGAGCAGTACTTC. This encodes CASSAADRVYEQYF.

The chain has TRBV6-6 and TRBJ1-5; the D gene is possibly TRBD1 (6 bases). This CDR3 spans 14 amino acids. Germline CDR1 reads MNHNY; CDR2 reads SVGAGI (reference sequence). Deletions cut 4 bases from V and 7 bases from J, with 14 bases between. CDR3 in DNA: TGTGCCAGCAGTTCCTACACAGGGTCCCAGCCCCAGCATTTT. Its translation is CASSSYTGSQPQHF.

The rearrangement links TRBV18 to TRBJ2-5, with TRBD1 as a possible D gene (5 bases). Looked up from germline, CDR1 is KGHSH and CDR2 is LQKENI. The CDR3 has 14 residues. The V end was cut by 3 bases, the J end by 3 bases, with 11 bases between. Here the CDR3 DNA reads TGTGCCAGCTCACCTGGCAGGGCCGAAGAGACCCAGTACTTC. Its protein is CASSPGRAEETQYF.

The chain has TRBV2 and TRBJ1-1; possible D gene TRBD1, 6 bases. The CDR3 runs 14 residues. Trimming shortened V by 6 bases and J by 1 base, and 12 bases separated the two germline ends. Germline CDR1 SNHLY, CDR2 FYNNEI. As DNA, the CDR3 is TGTGCCAGCAGGCTACAGGGCACGAACACTGAAGCTTTCTTT. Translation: CASRLQGTNTEAFF.

Written as DNA, the CDR3 is TGTGCCAGCGGGCCCCCTACAGCGGGAGGCCTCAATGAGCAGTTCTTC. Its translation is CASGPPTAGGLNEQFF. The V call is TRBV27, the J call TRBJ2-1; 9 bases are a match to TRBD2. This CDR3 has 16 residues. Germline V gives CDR1 MNHEY, CDR2 SMNVEV (reference sequence). The V gene end was trimmed by 8 bases and the J gene end by 6 bases; junction bases not matched to a gene: 14.

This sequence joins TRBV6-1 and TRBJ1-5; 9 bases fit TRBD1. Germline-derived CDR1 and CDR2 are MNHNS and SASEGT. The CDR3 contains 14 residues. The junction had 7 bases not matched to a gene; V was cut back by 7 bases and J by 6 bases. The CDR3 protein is CASKTVGQGQPQHF. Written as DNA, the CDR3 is TGTGCCAGCAAAACTGTGGGACAGGGTCAGCCCCAGCATTTT.